Listed below are T cell receptor beta chains from one sample, sequenced in a study of human T cells and chemical hapten exposure. TCRdb re-derived calls from the RACE reads in MiXCR, one entry per CDR3 protein. Among over 85,000 distinct CDR3 sequences listed, about 9.3% were seen once. Source: whole blood, taken in connection with sensitization to the hapten diphenylcyclopropenone (DPC). These receptors were collected from a woman in her thirties or forties with alopecia areata. Some clones in this sample may be carry-over from other donors' samples. The CDR3 runs from the conserved cysteine through the conserved F or W. Each record gives: J gene, D gene, clone size, V gene, CDR3 DNA, CDR3 protein. The D gene is left open where the match is weak. Clone size, where shown, is once, few, many, or a class for clones that have expanded.

>TRBJ2-3|.|.|TRBV29-1
TGCAGCGCAGGCACAGATACGCAGTATTTT
CSAGTDTQYF
>TRBJ2-5|TRBD2|.|TRBV5-4
TGTGCCAGCAGCTCGGGACTAGCGGGCAGCATAATGGAGACCCAGTACTTC
CASSSGLAGSIMETQYF
>TRBJ2-1|.|.|TRBV9
TGTGCCAGCAGCCCCCACGGGACGGCCGACAATGAGCAGTTCTTC
CASSPHGTADNEQFF
>TRBJ2-2|.|many|TRBV4-2
TGTGCCAGCAGGGGTAGCTCGAACACCGGGGAGCTGTTTTTT
CASRGSSNTGELFF
>TRBJ2-7|.|few|TRBV19
TGTGCCAGTAGTCCTAGAACTAGAGGGCCCTACGAAATACAGTACTTC
CASSPRTRGPYEIQYF
>TRBJ2-3|.|few|TRBV6-5
TGTGCCAGTTGGATTGGGGGCACAGATACGCAGTATTTT
CASWIGGTDTQYF
>TRBJ2-5|.|many|TRBV20-1
TGCAGTGCTACTGGACTGCAAGAGACCCAGTACTTC
CSATGLQETQYF
>TRBJ2-7|.|many|TRBV7-9
TGTGCCAGCAGCTCAAATAAGGTGGGCGAGCAGTACTTC
CASSSNKVGEQYF
>TRBJ2-1|.|many|TRBV4-1
TGCGCCAGCAGTCACGCGGGACTGGATTCCTACAATGAGCAGTTCTTC
CASSHAGLDSYNEQFF
>TRBJ1-1|.|.|TRBV29-1
TGCAGCGTCCAGAGCACTGAAGCTTTCTTT
CSVQSTEAFF
>TRBJ1-1|TRBD1|many|TRBV28
TGTGCCAGCAGTCTAGGGACAGGGGGCGGGAGGTCTGAAGCTTTCTTT
CASSLGTGGGRSEAFF
>TRBJ1-2|TRBD1|few|TRBV16
TGTGCCAGCAGCTCGGGGACAGGCTTCTATGGCTACACCTTC
CASSSGTGFYGYTF
>TRBJ2-7|TRBD2|.|TRBV6-5
TGTGCCAGCAGTTCCCGGGCGGGAGGGTCCTACGAGCAGTACTTC
CASSSRAGGSYEQYF
>TRBJ2-1|TRBD2|.|TRBV7-6
TGTGCCAGCAGCTCAGGACTAGCGGGTTACAATGAGCAGTTCTTC
CASSSGLAGYNEQFF
>TRBJ1-5|.|many|TRBV6-2/TRBV6-3
TGTGCCAGCAGTTGGCCCGGAGGGCCCCAGCATTTT
CASSWPGGPQHF
>TRBJ2-7|.|many|TRBV6-5
TGTGCCAGCAGTTACTCAGGGGGGAGGATCTACGAGCAGTACTTC
CASSYSGGRIYEQYF
>TRBJ1-1|.|.|TRBV28
TGTGCCAGCAGTTCTCACGGGGGGGCTGAAGCTTTCTTT
CASSSHGGAEAFF
>TRBJ1-5|.|few|TRBV9
TGTGCCAGCAGCGTAGAAGGGGGAAACCAGCCCCAGCATTTT
CASSVEGGNQPQHF
>TRBJ2-5|.|few|TRBV5-1
TGCGCCAGCAGCTTGGTAGGGGATCCCTCGGAGACCCAGTACTTC
CASSLVGDPSETQYF
>TRBJ1-6|TRBD1|few|TRBV18
TGTGCCAGCTCACCGGACCAACAGGGGCCTCAACTCCACTTT
CASSPDQQGPQLHF
>TRBJ1-2|TRBD1|.|TRBV13
TGTGCCAGCACCTGGACAGGGGGTGTGGATGGCTACACCTTC
CASTWTGGVDGYTF
>TRBJ2-3|.|.|TRBV7-3
TGTGCCAGCAGCTCCGGTGGTGGGGGCCACGTATCAGATACGCAGTATTTT
CASSSGGGGHVSDTQYF
>TRBJ2-7|.|many|TRBV6-1
TGTGCCAGCAGTGAACAGGGGTCCTACGAGCAGTACTTC
CASSEQGSYEQYF
>TRBJ2-7|.|few|TRBV7-9
TGTGCCAGCAGCCTTAACAGGGAATTAAGGTTC
CASSLNRELRF
>TRBJ1-2|TRBD1|few|TRBV29-1
TGCAGCGTGGGGATCGGGACAGGTTATGGCTACACCTTC
CSVGIGTGYGYTF
>TRBJ2-3|.|many|TRBV4-1
TGCGCCAGCAGCCGGGGACTTCGCACAGATACGCAGTATTTT
CASSRGLRTDTQYF
>TRBJ2-7|.|once|TRBV28
TGTGCCAGCAGTTTAGGACAGCTCCTTAACTCCTACGAGCAGTACTTC
CASSLGQLLNSYEQYF
>TRBJ2-3|.|.|TRBV7-2
TGTGCCAGCAGCTTAAGCAGGCTCACAGATACGCAGTATTTT
CASSLSRLTDTQYF
>TRBJ2-7|TRBD2|many|TRBV2
TGTGCCAGCAGTCTAGCGGGAGGCTCCCTCGCCGAGCAGTACTTC
CASSLAGGSLAEQYF
>TRBJ2-3|.|many|TRBV7-9
TGTGCCAGCAGCTTAGATGATACGCAGTATTTT
CASSLDDTQYF
>TRBJ2-5|.|few|TRBV5-1
TGCGCCAGCAGCCCCGCGACAACGGGCACCCAGTACTTC
CASSPATTGTQYF
>TRBJ1-1|.|few|TRBV9
TGTGCCAGCAGCGCCTTGAACACTGAAGCTTTCTTT
CASSALNTEAFF
>TRBJ2-7|.|.|TRBV16
TGTGCCAGCAGCCGAACAGGGGGGGTCAGCGAGCAGTACTTC
CASSRTGGVSEQYF